Shown below are 32 T cell receptor beta chains from a single sample sequenced in a study of resident and recirculating memory T cells in vitiligo. TCRdb's table, derived via immunoSEQ multiplex PCR, lists solely in-frame clones and lacks some. Here the sample spans 70,000 or so clones, more than 85% being singletons. Sample: blood. These receptors were collected from a male donor with vitiligo.

This chain's CDR3 is CAWSPGGGAAETQYF. The CDR3 coding sequence is TGTGCCTGGAGTCCTGGTGGGGGGGCAGCAGAGACCCAGTACTTC. The chain couples TRBV30 to TRBJ2-5, with a weak D call TRBD2 (7 bases). Per the germline V gene, CDR1 is GTSNPN and CDR2 is SVGIG (reference sequence). The CDR3 has 15 amino acids. V lost 2 bases, J lost 4 bases, and 17 bases lay in between.

The V call is TRBV5-6, the J call TRBJ2-1, with D maybe TRBD1 (6 bases). The germline gives CDR1 SGHDT, CDR2 YYEEEE. The CDR3 is made up of 16 amino acids. The germline V and J ends were trimmed by 3 bases and 4 bases, with 17 bases remaining between them. Here the CDR3 reads CASSSGARRLYNEQFF. The CDR3 coding sequence is TGTGCCAGCAGCTCAGGGGCTCGGAGGTTGTACAATGAGCAGTTCTTC.

The chain employs TRBV30 and TRBJ1-4; D call uncertain. Per the germline V gene, CDR1 is GTSNPN and CDR2 is SVGIG (reference sequence). V gave up 0 bases and J gave up 8 bases, with 16 bases separating them. This CDR3 is 15 amino acids long. CDR3 region: CAWSVNRGRNEKLFF. The CDR3 DNA reads as TGTGCCTGGAGTGTAAATCGGGGAAGAAACGAAAAACTGTTTTTT.

CDR3 DNA: TGTGCCAGCAGCTTGGCCACAGGGACGTGGGAGACCCAGTACTTC. Translated: CASSLATGTWETQYF. The rearrangement links TRBV5-6 to TRBJ2-5; D perhaps matches TRBD1 (6 bases). V lost 0 bases to trimming and J lost 5 bases, with 14 bases between them. Germline values: CDR1 SGHDT, CDR2 YYEEEE. The CDR3 spans 15 residues. Full variable domain (remainder filled in from reference TRBV5-6 and TRBJ2-5): DAGVTQSPTHLIKTRGQQVTLRCSPKSGHDTVSWYQQALGQGPQFIFQYYEEEERQRGNFPDRFSGHQFPNYSSELNVNALLLGDSALYLCASSLATGTWETQYFGPGTRLLVL.

The CDR3 DNA is TGTGCCGGCCAATTACAGGGTGGTGGAGGCTACACCTTC. Protein: CAGQLQGGGGYTF. The chain recombines TRBV6-6 with TRBJ1-2; TRBD1 might be the D (6 bases). V gave up 11 bases and J gave up 8 bases, with 21 bases separating them. The CDR3 length is 13 residues. CDR1 is MNHNY, CDR2 SVGAGI, per germline (reference sequence).

This clone was seen only once. This CDR3 is CASRSLLGGDGNQPQHF. The CDR3 DNA sequence: TGTGCCAGTAGGAGCTTATTGGGGGGGGATGGCAATCAGCCCCAGCATTTT. The chain uses TRBV19 and TRBJ1-5; tentatively, D is TRBD1 (5 bases). The CDR3 is made up of 17 amino acids. Germline CDR1 is LNHDA and CDR2 is SQIVND (reference sequence). V lost 6 bases to trimming and J lost 2 bases, with 20 bases between them. The full variable domain, its missing parts supplied by reference TRBV19 and TRBJ1-5, is DGGITQSPKYLFRKEGQNVTLSCEQNLNHDAMYWYRQDPGQGLRLIYYSQIVNDFQKGDIAEGYSVSREKKESFPLTVTSAQKNPTAFYLCASRSLLGGDGNQPQHFGDGTRLSIL.

The chain recombines TRBV30 with TRBJ1-2; TRBD1 agrees at 8 bases. The V gene end was trimmed by 1 base and the J gene end by 4 bases; junction bases not matched to a gene: 11. The length of the CDR3 is 16 residues. Germline assignment: CDR1 GTSNPN and CDR2 SVGIG (reference sequence). The CDR3 nucleotides read TGTGCCTGGAGTGCGGCGGACAGGGCCGGATCCTATGGCTACACCTTC. It yields the protein CAWSAADRAGSYGYTF. Combining the CDR3 with reference TRBV30 and TRBJ1-2 gives the whole variable domain SQTIHQWPATLVQPVGSPLSLECTVEGTSNPNLYWYRQAAGRGLQLLFYSVGIGQISSEVPQNLSASRPQDRQFILSSKKLLLSDSGFYLCAWSAADRAGSYGYTFGSGTRLTVV.

This clone was observed a handful of times. This sequence joins TRBV19 and TRBJ1-5; TRBD1 is a possible D gene (5 bases). The V and J ends lost 7 bases and 7 bases respectively, with 17 bases between them. The CDR3 consists of 14 residues. Germline CDR1 reads LNHDA; CDR2 reads SQIVND (reference sequence). The CDR3 DNA is TGTGCCAGTACCCCAGGTTCAGGGCGACAGCCCCAGCATTTT. It encodes CASTPGSGRQPQHF.

The V and J genes are TRBV4-3 and TRBJ1-3, with D unclear. The V gene lost 4 bases and the J gene lost 4 bases, with 11 bases spanning the gap. CDR1 is LGHNA, CDR2 YSLEER, per germline. The CDR3 totals 14 residues. The DNA for the CDR3 is TGCGCCAGCAGCCGAGGCCACGGGGGAAACACCATATATTTT. As protein: CASSRGHGGNTIYF.

This clone has just one count. The chain uses TRBV7-2 and TRBJ2-3; 9 bases agree with TRBD2. Germline CDR1 reads SGHTA; CDR2 reads FQGNSA. The CDR3 extends over 13 amino acids. V was pared by 1 base and J by 11 bases, with 4 bases of the junction left unmatched. CDR3 amino acids: CASSLEGAGGQYF. The CDR3 DNA reads as TGTGCCAGCAGCTTAGAGGGAGCGGGGGGGCAGTATTTT.

The chain couples TRBV5-1 to TRBJ2-7, with 7 bases aligning to TRBD2. The germline V gene encodes CDR1 SGHRS and CDR2 YFSETQ. The trim removed 1 base at V and 9 bases at J, leaving 16 bases unmatched. The CDR3 extends over 16 amino acids. Written as DNA, the CDR3 is TGCGCCAGCAGCTTGAGTCCGGTACAAGGGACTACGGGGCAGTACTTC. Residues: CASSLSPVQGTTGQYF.

The rearrangement links TRBV19 to TRBJ1-4; D is undetermined. Looked up from germline, CDR1 is LNHDA and CDR2 is SQIVND (reference sequence). V gave up 6 bases and J gave up 1 base, with 15 bases separating them. The CDR3 has 16 amino acids. CDR3 region: CASSPFGPGTNEKLFF. As DNA, the CDR3 is TGTGCCAGTAGCCCGTTTGGGCCCGGAACTAATGAAAAACTGTTTTTT.

This clone appeared once. V gene TRBV6-6 combines with J gene TRBJ1-2, with 9 bases lining up with TRBD1. This CDR3 spans 16 amino acids. Losses at the gene ends were 6 bases for V and 4 bases for J; bases not matched to a gene: 12. Per the germline V gene, CDR1 is MNHNY and CDR2 is SVGAGI (reference sequence). The CDR3 DNA reads as TGTGCCAGCAGAAGGGACAGGGTAACAATGGGCTATGGCTACACCTTC. Its protein product is CASRRDRVTMGYGYTF.

This chain joins TRBV4-3 and TRBJ1-2; TRBD1 is a possible D gene (6 bases). The length of the CDR3 is 15 residues. The V end was cut by 1 base, the J end by 6 bases, with 15 bases between. The germline V gene encodes CDR1 LGHNA and CDR2 YSLEER. The CDR3 nucleotides are TGCGCCAGCAGCCAAGTATCGGGGGGCGGGGATGGCTACACCTTC. This gives the protein CASSQVSGGGDGYTF.

The chain recombines TRBV4-3 with TRBJ2-6, with D unresolved. CDR1 and CDR2 (germline): LGHNA, YSLEER. The CDR3 consists of 16 residues. The germline V and J ends were trimmed by 0 bases and 0 bases, with 6 bases remaining between them. The CDR3 here is CASSQELYSGANVLTF. DNA of the CDR3: TGCGCCAGCAGCCAAGAATTGTACTCTGGGGCCAACGTCCTGACTTTC.

The V and J genes are TRBV5-4 and TRBJ2-3; no definite D call. The CDR3 spans 13 residues. Germline-derived CDR1 and CDR2 are SGHNT and YYREEE (reference sequence). V gave up 0 bases and J gave up 9 bases, with 11 bases separating them. CDR3 in DNA: TGTGCCAGCAGCTTGGTTCCCGCGGAGACGCAGTATTTT. Its protein is CASSLVPAETQYF.

The chain uses TRBV7-9 and TRBJ1-4; 10 bases align to TRBD1. This CDR3 has 14 amino acids. V shed 10 bases and J 7 bases; nucleotides not matched to a gene: 9. Germline CDR1 and CDR2: SEHNR and FQNEAQ (reference sequence). CDR3 in amino acids: CATLVGQGGEKLFF. CDR3 in DNA: TGTGCCACCCTGGTCGGACAGGGGGGTGAAAAACTGTTTTTT.

In its sample, this clone was seen once. The chain links TRBV4-3 to TRBJ2-7; 8 bases are shared with TRBD1. In germline, CDR1 is LGHNA, CDR2 YSLEER. Trimming took 2 bases from V and 10 from J; bases not matched to a gene: 7. This CDR3 contains 13 residues. Here the CDR3 reads CASSQSAGGSQYF. The CDR3 DNA reads TGCGCCAGCAGCCAATCTGCAGGGGGCTCCCAGTACTTC.

The J gene is TRBJ1-2, the V gene TRBV10-3; D uncertain. This CDR3 has 14 residues. Per the germline V gene, CDR1 is ENHRY and CDR2 is SYGVKD. V lost 4 bases to trimming and J lost 7 bases, with 16 bases between them. The CDR3: CAISVKPEGGGYTF. CDR3 in DNA: TGTGCCATCAGTGTAAAACCGGAGGGCGGTGGCTACACCTTC.

The rearrangement links TRBV10-3 to TRBJ1-1, with a weak D call TRBD1 (5 bases). The CDR3 contains 17 residues. Germline V gene sequence: CDR1 ENHRY, CDR2 SYGVKD. V lost 0 bases to trimming and J lost 1 base, with 15 bases between them. For the CDR3, the DNA is TGTGCCATCAGTGAGTCGAGAGGAGCGACAGAGAACACTGAAGCTTTCTTT. Translated: CAISESRGATENTEAFF.

The CDR3 region has the DNA TGCAGCGTTGAGACACAGATCAGCTCTGGAAACACCATATATTTT. Amino acid sequence: CSVETQISSGNTIYF. The chain recombines TRBV29-1 with TRBJ1-3; no reliable D call. The V and J ends lost 3 bases and 0 bases respectively, with 12 bases between them. CDR1 SQVTM and CDR2 ANQGSEA come from the germline V gene. The CDR3 extends over 15 amino acids.

This clone was seen a few times. The chain has TRBV4-1 and TRBJ1-1; the D is unclear. Per germline, CDR1 MGHRA and CDR2 YSYEKL. The V end was cut by 2 bases, the J end by 1 base, with 14 bases between. This CDR3 contains 16 residues. CDR3 coding DNA: TGCGCCAGCAGCCAAAGTCCCCTGGGAGGGAACACTGAAGCTTTCTTT. Residues: CASSQSPLGGNTEAFF.

This CDR3 reads CASSLAGTGNTIYF. The CDR3 DNA reads TGTGCCAGCAGCTTGGCAGGGACTGGAAACACCATATATTTT. V and J are TRBV7-9 and TRBJ1-3; tentative D call: TRBD1 (5 bases). CDR1 SEHNR and CDR2 FQNEAQ come from the germline V gene (reference sequence). Trimming stripped 3 bases from V and 2 bases from J, with 8 bases between. The CDR3 sequence is 14 residues long.

Comments on this clone: The same CDR3 arises from other DNA sequences in this sample as well. The V call is TRBV5-5, the J call TRBJ1-5; 7 bases agree with TRBD1. Per germline, CDR1 SGHKS and CDR2 YYEKEE (reference sequence). Trimming cost V 0 bases and J 7 bases; bases outside gene matches: 7. CDR3 length: 15 amino acids. CDR3 bases: TGTGCCAGCAGCTTGGAAAGACAGGGCAGCCAGCCCCAGCATTTT. As protein: CASSLERQGSQPQHF.

CDR3: CASSLAGAGNTIYF. The CDR3 coding sequence is TGTGCCAGCAGCTTGGCAGGGGCTGGAAACACCATATATTTT. This chain joins TRBV5-4 and TRBJ1-3; the D gene is possibly TRBD1 (6 bases). CDR1 is SGHNT, CDR2 YYREEE, per germline (reference sequence). The V and J ends lost 0 bases and 2 bases respectively, with 6 bases between them. The CDR3 contains 14 residues.

CDR3 amino acids: CASSLVSTGEQYF. The CDR3, as DNA: TGTGCCAGCAGCTTGGTTTCAACGGGGGAGCAGTACTTC. The chain links TRBV5-4 to TRBJ2-7; weak D call: TRBD2 (5 bases). With 0 bases removed from V and 7 bases from J, the gap between germline ends came to 11 bases. The CDR3 extends over 13 amino acids. The germline V gene encodes CDR1 SGHNT and CDR2 YYREEE (reference sequence).

CDR3 in amino acids: CASTVSGNTIYF. The CDR3 bases are TGTGCCAGCACAGTCTCTGGAAACACCATATATTTT. The gene calls are TRBV6-6 and TRBJ1-3; no firm D call. Trimming stripped 7 bases from V and 0 bases from J, with 4 bases between. Germline V gene sequence: CDR1 MNHNY, CDR2 SVGAGI (reference sequence). The CDR3 contains 12 residues.

This clone has a single count. The rearrangement links TRBV28 to TRBJ1-3; D not certain. This CDR3 contains 15 residues. Trimming took off 2 bases at V and 3 bases at J, with 11 bases between the two ends. CDR1 is MDHEN and CDR2 is SYDVKM in the germline V gene. The CDR3, as DNA: TGTGCCAGCAGTTTAGGTAGGGAGGTTGGAAACACCATATATTTT. Translating gives CASSLGREVGNTIYF. Using reference TRBV28 and TRBJ1-3 for the parts outside the CDR3, the full variable domain is DVKVTQSSRYLVKRTGEKVFLECVQDMDHENMFWYRQDPGLGLRLIYFSYDVKMKEKGDIPEGYSVSREKKERFSLILESASTNQTSMYLCASSLGREVGNTIYFGEGSWLTVV.

The chain employs TRBV6-5 and TRBJ2-7; D might be TRBD1 (5 bases). The CDR3 extends over 12 amino acids. Trimming left V 8 bases short and J 0 bases short, with 8 bases between. Germline loops: CDR1 MNHEY, CDR2 SVGAGI. This chain's CDR3 is CASGQSSYEQYF. Here the CDR3 DNA reads TGTGCCAGCGGACAAAGCTCCTACGAGCAGTACTTC.

The chain employs TRBV6-6 and TRBJ2-3; weak D call: TRBD2 (5 bases). CDR1 MNHNY and CDR2 SVGAGI come from the germline V gene (reference sequence). The CDR3 has 15 amino acids. V was pared by 5 bases and J by 2 bases, with 14 bases between. The CDR3 sequence is CASSGVDGVTDTQYF. CDR3 nucleotides: TGTGCCAGCAGTGGCGTTGACGGGGTCACAGATACGCAGTATTTT.

This chain joins TRBV4-3 and TRBJ1-2, with D uncertain. Germline V gene lookup returns CDR1 LGHNA and CDR2 YSLEER. This CDR3 spans 15 amino acids. Trimming removed 0 bases at V and 0 bases at J, with 8 bases between. CDR3 amino acids: CASSQEAATNYGYTF. CDR3 nucleotides: TGCGCCAGCAGCCAAGAGGCGGCCACTAACTATGGCTACACCTTC.

The rearrangement joins TRBV7-3 to TRBJ2-3, with D possibly TRBD2 on 6 matching bases. V was shortened by 0 bases and J by 6 bases, with 13 bases between the two germline ends. The CDR3 consists of 15 residues. Germline V gene data show CDR1 as SGHTA and CDR2 as FQGTGA. The CDR3 loop reads CASSLTLTGEDTQYF. The CDR3 DNA sequence: TGTGCCAGCAGCTTAACGTTAACGGGGGAGGATACGCAGTATTTT.